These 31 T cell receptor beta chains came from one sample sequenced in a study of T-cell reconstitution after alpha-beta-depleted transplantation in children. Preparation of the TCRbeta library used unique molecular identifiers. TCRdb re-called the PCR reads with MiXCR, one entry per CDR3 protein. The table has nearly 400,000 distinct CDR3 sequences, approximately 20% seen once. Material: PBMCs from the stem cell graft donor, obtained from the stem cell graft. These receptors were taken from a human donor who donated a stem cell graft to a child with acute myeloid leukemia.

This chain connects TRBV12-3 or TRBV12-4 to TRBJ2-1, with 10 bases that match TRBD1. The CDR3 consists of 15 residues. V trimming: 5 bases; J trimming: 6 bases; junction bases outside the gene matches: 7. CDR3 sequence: CASSPWTGGINEQFF. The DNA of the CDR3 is TGTGCCAGCAGTCCCTGGACAGGGGGAATCAATGAGCAGTTCTTC.

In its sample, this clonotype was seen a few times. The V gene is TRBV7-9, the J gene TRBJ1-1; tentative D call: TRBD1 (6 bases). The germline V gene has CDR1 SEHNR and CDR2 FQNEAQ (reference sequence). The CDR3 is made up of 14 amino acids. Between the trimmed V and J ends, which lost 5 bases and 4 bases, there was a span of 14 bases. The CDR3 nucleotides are TGTGCCAGCAGCCCCCAAGGGGGTCGCACTGAAGCTTTCTTT. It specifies CASSPQGGRTEAFF.

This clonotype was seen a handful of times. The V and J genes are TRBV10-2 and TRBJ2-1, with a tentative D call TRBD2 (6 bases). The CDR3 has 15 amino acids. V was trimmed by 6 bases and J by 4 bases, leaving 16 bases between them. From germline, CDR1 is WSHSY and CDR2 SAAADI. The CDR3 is CASRASDPNYNEQFF. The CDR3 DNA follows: TGCGCCAGCAGGGCTAGCGACCCGAATTACAATGAGCAGTTCTTC.

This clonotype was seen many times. The CDR3 reads CSARDPVSQETQYF. The CDR3 region has the DNA TGCAGTGCTAGAGATCCGGTATCCCAAGAGACCCAGTACTTC. V is TRBV20-1 and J is TRBJ2-5, with D hard to call. Trimming took off 0 bases at V and 1 base at J, with 9 bases between the two ends. Germline V CDR1 and CDR2: DFQATT, SNEGSKA (reference sequence). The CDR3 is made up of 14 amino acids.

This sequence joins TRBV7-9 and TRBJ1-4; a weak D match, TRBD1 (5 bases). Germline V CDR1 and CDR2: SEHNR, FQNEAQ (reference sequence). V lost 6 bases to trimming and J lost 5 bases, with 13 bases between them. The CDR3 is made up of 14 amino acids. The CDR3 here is CASSWDRVNEKLFF. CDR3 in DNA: TGTGCCAGCAGTTGGGACCGGGTGAATGAAAAACTGTTTTTT.

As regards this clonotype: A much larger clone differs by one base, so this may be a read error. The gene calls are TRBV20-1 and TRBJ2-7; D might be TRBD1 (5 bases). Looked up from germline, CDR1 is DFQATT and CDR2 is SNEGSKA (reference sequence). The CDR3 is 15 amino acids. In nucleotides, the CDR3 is TGCAGTGCTAGGCACAAGACAGCCCTAACCTACGAGCAGAACTTC. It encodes CSARHKTALTYEQNF.

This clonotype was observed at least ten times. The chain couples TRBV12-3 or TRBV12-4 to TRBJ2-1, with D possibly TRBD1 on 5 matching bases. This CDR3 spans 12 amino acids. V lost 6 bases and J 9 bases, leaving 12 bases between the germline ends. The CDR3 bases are TGTGCCAGCAGCCGCAGGGATATTGAGCAGTTCTTC. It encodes CASSRRDIEQFF.

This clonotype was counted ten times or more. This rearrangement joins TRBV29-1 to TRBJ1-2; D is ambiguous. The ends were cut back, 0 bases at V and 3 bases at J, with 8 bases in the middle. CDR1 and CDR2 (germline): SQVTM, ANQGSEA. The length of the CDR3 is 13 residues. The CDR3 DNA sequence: TGCAGCGTTGAAGACGAGGGATACTATGGCTACACCTTC. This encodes CSVEDEGYYGYTF.

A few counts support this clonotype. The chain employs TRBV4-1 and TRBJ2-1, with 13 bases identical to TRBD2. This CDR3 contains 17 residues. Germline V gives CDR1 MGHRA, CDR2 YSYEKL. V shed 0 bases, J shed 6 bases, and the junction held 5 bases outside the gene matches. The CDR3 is CASSQDRTSGRFNEQFF. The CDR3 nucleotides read TGCGCCAGCAGCCAAGACCGGACTAGCGGGAGATTCAATGAGCAGTTCTTC.

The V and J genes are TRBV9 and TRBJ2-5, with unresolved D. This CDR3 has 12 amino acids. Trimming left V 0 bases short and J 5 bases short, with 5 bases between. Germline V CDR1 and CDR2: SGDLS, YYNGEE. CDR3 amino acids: CASSVGLETQYF. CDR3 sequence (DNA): TGTGCCAGCAGCGTAGGATTGGAGACCCAGTACTTC.

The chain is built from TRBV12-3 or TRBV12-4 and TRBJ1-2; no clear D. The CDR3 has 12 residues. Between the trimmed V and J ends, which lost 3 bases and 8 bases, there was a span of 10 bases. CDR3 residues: CASSLTLDGYTF. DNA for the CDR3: TGTGCCAGCAGTTTGACCTTAGACGGCTACACCTTC.

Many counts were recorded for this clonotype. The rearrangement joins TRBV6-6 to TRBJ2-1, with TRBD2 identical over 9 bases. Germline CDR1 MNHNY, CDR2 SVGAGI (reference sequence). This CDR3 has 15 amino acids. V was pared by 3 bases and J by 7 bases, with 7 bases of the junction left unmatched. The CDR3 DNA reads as TGTGCCAGCAGTTATAGCGGGAGTGGGAGGAATGAGCAGTTCTTC. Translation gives CASSYSGSGRNEQFF.

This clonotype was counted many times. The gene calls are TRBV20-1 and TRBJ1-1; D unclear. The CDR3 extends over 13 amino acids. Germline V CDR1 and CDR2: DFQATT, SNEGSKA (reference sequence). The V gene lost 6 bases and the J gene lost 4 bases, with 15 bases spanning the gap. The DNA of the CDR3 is TGCAGTGCCGAGCTTTCCTCGTTCACTGAAGCTTTCTTT. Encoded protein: CSAELSSFTEAFF.

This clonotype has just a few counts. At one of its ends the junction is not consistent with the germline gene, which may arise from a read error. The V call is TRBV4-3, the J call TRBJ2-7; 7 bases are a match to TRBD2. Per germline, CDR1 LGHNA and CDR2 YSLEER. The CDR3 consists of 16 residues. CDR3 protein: CASSQDPWLAAYEQSF. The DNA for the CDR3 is TGCGCCAGCAGCCAAGACCCATGGCTAGCGGCCTACGAGCAGTCCTTC.

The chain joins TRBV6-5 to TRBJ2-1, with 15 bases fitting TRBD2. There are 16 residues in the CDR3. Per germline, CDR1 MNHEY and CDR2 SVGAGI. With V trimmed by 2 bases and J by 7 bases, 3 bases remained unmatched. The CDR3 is CASSYGTSGRLNEQFF. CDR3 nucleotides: TGTGCCAGCAGTTACGGGACTAGCGGGAGGTTGAATGAGCAGTTCTTC.

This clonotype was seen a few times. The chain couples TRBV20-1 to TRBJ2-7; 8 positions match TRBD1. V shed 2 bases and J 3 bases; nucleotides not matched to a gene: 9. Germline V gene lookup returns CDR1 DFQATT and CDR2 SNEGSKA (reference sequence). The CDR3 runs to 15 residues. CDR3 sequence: CSARPLDRVVYEQYF. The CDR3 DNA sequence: TGCAGTGCTAGACCTCTGGACAGGGTAGTCTACGAGCAGTACTTC.

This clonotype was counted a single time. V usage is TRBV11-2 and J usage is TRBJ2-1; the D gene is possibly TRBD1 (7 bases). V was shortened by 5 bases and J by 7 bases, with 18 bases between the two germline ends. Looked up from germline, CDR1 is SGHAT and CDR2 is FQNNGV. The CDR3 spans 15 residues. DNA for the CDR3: TGTGCCAGCAGCCAGGCCAGGGGGGTCCATAATGAGCAGTTCTTC. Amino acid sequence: CASSQARGVHNEQFF.

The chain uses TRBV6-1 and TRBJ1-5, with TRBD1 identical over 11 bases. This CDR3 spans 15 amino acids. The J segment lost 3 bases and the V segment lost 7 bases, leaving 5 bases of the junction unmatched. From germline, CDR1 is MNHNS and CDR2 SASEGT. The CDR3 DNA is TGTGCCAGCACGGACAGGGGGCATAACAATCAGCCCCAGCATTTT. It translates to CASTDRGHNNQPQHF.

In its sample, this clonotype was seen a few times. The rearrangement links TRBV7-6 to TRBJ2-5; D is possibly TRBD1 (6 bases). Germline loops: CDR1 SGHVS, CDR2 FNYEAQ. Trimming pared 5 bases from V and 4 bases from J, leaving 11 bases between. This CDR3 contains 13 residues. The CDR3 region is CASSDRKGETQYF. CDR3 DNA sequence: TGTGCCAGCAGCGACAGGAAAGGAGAGACCCAGTACTTC.

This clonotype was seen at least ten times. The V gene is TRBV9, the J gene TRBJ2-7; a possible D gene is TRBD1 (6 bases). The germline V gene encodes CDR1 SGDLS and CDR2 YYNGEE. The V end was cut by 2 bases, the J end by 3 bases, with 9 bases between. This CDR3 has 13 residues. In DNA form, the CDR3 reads TGTGCCAGCAGCGTCCGGGACAACTACGAGCAGTACTTC. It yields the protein CASSVRDNYEQYF.

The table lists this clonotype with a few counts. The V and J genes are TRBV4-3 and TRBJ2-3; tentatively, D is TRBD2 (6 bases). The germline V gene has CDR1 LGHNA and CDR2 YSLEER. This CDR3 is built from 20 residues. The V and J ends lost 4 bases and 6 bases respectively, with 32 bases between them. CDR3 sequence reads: CASSPSPTKQGGANQDTQYF. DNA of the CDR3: TGCGCCAGCAGCCCAAGTCCCACCAAACAAGGCGGGGCAAACCAGGATACGCAGTATTTT.

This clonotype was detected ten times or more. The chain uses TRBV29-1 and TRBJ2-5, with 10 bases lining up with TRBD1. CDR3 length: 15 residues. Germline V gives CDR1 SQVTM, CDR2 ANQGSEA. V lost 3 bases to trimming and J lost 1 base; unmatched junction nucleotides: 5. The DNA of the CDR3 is TGCAGCGTTGATGGGACAGGGGATATCCAAGAGACCCAGTACTTC. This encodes CSVDGTGDIQETQYF.

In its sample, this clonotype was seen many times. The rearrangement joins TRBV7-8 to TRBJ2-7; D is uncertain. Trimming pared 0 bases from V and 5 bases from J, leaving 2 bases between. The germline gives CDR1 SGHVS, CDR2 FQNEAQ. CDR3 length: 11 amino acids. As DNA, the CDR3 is TGTGCCAGCAGCTTAGCTGACGAGCAGTACTTC. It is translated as CASSLADEQYF.

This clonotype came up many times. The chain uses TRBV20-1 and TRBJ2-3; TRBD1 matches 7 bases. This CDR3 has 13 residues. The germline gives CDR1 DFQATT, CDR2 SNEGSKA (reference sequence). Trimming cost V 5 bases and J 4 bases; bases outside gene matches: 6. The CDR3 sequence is CSALRQGADTQYF. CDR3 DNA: TGCAGTGCTTTACGACAGGGAGCAGATACGCAGTATTTT.

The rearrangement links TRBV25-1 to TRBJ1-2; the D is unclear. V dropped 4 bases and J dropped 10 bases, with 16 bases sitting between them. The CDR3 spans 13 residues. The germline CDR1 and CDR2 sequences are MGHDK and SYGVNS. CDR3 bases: TGTGCCAGCAGTGGCCCGGGCGTCTTGGACTACACCTTC. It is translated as CASSGPGVLDYTF.

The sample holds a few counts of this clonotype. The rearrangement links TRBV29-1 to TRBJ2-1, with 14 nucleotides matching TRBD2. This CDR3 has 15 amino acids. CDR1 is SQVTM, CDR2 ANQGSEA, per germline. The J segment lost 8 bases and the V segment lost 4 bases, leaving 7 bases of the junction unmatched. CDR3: CSVAGTSGRYYEQFF. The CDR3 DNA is TGCAGCGTTGCAGGGACTAGCGGGAGATATTATGAGCAGTTCTTC.

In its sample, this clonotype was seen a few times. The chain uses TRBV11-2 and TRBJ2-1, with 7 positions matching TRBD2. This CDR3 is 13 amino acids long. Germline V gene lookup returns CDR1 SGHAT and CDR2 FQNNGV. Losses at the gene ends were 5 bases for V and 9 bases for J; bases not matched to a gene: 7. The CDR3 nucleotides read TGTGCCAGCAGCCGGGGGGATTGGGGTGAGCAGTTCTTC. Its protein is CASSRGDWGEQFF.

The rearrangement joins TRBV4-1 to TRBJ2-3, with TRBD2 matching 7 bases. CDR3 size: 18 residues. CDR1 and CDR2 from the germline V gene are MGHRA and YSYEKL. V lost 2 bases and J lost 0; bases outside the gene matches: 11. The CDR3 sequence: CASSQQKLAPPSTDTQYF. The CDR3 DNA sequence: TGCGCCAGCAGCCAACAGAAACTAGCGCCTCCGAGCACAGATACGCAGTATTTT.

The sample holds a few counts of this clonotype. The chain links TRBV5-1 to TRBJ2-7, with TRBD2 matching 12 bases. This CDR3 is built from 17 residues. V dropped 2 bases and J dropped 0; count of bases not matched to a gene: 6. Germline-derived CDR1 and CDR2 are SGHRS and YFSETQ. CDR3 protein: CASSFTSGRTISYEQYF. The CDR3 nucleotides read TGCGCCAGCAGCTTTACTAGCGGGAGGACGATCTCCTACGAGCAGTACTTC.

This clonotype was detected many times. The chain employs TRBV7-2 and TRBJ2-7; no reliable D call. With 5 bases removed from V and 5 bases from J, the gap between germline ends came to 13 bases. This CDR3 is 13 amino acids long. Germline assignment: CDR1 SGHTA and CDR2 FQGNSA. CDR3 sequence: CASSPDHSDEQYF. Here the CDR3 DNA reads TGTGCCAGCAGCCCCGACCACAGCGACGAGCAGTACTTC.

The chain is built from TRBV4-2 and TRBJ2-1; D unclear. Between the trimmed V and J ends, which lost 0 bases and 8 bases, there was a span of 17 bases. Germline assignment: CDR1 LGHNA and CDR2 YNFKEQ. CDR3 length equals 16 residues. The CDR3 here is CASSQDFSLVGDEQFF. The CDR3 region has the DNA TGTGCCAGCAGCCAAGATTTTTCCCTAGTGGGCGATGAGCAGTTCTTC.